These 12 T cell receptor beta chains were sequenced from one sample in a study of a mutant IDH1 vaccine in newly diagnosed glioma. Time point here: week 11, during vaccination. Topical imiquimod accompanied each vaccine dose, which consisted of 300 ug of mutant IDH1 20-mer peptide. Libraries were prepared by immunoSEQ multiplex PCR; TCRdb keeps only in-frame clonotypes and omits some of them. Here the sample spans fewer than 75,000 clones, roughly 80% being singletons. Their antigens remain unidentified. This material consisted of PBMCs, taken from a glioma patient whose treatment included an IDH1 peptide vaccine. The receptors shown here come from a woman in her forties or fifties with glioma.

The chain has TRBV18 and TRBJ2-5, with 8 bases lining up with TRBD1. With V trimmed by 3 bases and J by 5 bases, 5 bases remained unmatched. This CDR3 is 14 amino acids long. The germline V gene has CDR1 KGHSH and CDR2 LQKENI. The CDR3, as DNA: TGTGCCAGCTCACCCCGGACAGGGTGGGAGACCCAGTACTTC. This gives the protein CASSPRTGWETQYF.

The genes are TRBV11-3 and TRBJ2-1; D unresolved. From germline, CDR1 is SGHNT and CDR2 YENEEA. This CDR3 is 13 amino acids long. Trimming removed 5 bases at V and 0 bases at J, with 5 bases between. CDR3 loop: CASSPSSYNEQFF. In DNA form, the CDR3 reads TGTGCCAGCAGCCCAAGCTCCTACAATGAGCAGTTCTTC.

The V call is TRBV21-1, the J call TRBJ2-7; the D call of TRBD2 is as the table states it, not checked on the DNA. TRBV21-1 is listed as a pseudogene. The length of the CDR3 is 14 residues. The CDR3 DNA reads TGTGCCAGCAGCAAAGGCGGCGGTACCTACGAGCAGTACTTC. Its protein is CASSKGGGTYEQYF.

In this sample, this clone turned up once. CDR3 region: CASSAIAAVQYF. The CDR3, as DNA: TGTGCCAGCAGCGCTATCGCGGCCGTGCAGTACTTC. V is TRBV6-1 and J is TRBJ2-7; no firm D call. V was trimmed by 6 bases and J by 9 bases, leaving 15 bases between them. Germline assignment: CDR1 MNHNS and CDR2 SASEGT. This CDR3 is built from 12 residues.

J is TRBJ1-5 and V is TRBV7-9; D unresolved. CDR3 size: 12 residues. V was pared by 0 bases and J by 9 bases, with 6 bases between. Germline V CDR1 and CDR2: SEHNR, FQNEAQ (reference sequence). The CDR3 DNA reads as TGTGCCAGCAGCTTAGCAGTTAGGCCCCAGCATTTT. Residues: CASSLAVRPQHF.

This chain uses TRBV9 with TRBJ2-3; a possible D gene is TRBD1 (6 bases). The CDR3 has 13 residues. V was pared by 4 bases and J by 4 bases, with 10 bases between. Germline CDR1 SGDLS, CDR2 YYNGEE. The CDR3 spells CASSTNRADTQYF. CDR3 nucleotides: TGTGCCAGCAGCACAAACAGGGCAGATACGCAGTATTTT.

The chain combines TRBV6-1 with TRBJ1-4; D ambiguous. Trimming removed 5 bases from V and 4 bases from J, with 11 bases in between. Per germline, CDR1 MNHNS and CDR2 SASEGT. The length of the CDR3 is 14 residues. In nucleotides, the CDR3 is TGTGCCAGCAGTAAAGGCCACCTTAATGAAAAACTGTTTTTT. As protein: CASSKGHLNEKLFF.

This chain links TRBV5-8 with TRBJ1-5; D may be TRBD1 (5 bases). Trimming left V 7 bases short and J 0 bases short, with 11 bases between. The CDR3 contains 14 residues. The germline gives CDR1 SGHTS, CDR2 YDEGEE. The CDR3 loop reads CASRGGGSNQPQHF. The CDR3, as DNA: TGTGCCAGCCGCGGCGGGGGTAGCAATCAGCCCCAGCATTTT.

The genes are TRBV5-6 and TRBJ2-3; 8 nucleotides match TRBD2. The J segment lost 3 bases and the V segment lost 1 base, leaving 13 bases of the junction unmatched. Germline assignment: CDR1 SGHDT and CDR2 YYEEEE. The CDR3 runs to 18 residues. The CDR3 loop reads CASSLSLLRGDPTDTQYF. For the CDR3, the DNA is TGTGCCAGCAGCTTGTCCCTTTTGCGGGGGGACCCTACAGATACGCAGTATTTT.

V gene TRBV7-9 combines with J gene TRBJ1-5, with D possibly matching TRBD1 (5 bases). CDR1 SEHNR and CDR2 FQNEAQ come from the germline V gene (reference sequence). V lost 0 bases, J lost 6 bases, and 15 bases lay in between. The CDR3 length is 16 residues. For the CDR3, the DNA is TGTGCCAGCAGCTTAGCGGGGCCTACAAGGAGTCAGCCCCAGCATTTT. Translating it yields CASSLAGPTRSQPQHF.

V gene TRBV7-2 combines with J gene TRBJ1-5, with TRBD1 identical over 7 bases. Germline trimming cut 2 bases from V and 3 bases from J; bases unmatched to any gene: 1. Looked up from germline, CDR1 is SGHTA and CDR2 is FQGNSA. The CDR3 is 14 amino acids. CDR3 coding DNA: TGTGCCAGCAGCTTAAGGGGGCCCAATCAGCCCCAGCATTTT. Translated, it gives CASSLRGPNQPQHF.

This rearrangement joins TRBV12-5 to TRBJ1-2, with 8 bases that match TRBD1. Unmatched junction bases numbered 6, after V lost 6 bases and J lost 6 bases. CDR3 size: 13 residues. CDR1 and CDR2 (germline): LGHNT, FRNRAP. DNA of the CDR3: TGTGCTAGTGGACGACAGGGGACGGATGGCTACACCTTC. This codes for CASGRQGTDGYTF. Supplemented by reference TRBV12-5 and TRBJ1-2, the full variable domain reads DARVTQTPRHKVTEMGQEVTMRCQPILGHNTVFWYRQTMMQGLELLAYFRNRAPLDDSGMPKDRFSAEMPDATLATLKIQPSEPRDSAVYFCASGRQGTDGYTFGSGTRLTVV.